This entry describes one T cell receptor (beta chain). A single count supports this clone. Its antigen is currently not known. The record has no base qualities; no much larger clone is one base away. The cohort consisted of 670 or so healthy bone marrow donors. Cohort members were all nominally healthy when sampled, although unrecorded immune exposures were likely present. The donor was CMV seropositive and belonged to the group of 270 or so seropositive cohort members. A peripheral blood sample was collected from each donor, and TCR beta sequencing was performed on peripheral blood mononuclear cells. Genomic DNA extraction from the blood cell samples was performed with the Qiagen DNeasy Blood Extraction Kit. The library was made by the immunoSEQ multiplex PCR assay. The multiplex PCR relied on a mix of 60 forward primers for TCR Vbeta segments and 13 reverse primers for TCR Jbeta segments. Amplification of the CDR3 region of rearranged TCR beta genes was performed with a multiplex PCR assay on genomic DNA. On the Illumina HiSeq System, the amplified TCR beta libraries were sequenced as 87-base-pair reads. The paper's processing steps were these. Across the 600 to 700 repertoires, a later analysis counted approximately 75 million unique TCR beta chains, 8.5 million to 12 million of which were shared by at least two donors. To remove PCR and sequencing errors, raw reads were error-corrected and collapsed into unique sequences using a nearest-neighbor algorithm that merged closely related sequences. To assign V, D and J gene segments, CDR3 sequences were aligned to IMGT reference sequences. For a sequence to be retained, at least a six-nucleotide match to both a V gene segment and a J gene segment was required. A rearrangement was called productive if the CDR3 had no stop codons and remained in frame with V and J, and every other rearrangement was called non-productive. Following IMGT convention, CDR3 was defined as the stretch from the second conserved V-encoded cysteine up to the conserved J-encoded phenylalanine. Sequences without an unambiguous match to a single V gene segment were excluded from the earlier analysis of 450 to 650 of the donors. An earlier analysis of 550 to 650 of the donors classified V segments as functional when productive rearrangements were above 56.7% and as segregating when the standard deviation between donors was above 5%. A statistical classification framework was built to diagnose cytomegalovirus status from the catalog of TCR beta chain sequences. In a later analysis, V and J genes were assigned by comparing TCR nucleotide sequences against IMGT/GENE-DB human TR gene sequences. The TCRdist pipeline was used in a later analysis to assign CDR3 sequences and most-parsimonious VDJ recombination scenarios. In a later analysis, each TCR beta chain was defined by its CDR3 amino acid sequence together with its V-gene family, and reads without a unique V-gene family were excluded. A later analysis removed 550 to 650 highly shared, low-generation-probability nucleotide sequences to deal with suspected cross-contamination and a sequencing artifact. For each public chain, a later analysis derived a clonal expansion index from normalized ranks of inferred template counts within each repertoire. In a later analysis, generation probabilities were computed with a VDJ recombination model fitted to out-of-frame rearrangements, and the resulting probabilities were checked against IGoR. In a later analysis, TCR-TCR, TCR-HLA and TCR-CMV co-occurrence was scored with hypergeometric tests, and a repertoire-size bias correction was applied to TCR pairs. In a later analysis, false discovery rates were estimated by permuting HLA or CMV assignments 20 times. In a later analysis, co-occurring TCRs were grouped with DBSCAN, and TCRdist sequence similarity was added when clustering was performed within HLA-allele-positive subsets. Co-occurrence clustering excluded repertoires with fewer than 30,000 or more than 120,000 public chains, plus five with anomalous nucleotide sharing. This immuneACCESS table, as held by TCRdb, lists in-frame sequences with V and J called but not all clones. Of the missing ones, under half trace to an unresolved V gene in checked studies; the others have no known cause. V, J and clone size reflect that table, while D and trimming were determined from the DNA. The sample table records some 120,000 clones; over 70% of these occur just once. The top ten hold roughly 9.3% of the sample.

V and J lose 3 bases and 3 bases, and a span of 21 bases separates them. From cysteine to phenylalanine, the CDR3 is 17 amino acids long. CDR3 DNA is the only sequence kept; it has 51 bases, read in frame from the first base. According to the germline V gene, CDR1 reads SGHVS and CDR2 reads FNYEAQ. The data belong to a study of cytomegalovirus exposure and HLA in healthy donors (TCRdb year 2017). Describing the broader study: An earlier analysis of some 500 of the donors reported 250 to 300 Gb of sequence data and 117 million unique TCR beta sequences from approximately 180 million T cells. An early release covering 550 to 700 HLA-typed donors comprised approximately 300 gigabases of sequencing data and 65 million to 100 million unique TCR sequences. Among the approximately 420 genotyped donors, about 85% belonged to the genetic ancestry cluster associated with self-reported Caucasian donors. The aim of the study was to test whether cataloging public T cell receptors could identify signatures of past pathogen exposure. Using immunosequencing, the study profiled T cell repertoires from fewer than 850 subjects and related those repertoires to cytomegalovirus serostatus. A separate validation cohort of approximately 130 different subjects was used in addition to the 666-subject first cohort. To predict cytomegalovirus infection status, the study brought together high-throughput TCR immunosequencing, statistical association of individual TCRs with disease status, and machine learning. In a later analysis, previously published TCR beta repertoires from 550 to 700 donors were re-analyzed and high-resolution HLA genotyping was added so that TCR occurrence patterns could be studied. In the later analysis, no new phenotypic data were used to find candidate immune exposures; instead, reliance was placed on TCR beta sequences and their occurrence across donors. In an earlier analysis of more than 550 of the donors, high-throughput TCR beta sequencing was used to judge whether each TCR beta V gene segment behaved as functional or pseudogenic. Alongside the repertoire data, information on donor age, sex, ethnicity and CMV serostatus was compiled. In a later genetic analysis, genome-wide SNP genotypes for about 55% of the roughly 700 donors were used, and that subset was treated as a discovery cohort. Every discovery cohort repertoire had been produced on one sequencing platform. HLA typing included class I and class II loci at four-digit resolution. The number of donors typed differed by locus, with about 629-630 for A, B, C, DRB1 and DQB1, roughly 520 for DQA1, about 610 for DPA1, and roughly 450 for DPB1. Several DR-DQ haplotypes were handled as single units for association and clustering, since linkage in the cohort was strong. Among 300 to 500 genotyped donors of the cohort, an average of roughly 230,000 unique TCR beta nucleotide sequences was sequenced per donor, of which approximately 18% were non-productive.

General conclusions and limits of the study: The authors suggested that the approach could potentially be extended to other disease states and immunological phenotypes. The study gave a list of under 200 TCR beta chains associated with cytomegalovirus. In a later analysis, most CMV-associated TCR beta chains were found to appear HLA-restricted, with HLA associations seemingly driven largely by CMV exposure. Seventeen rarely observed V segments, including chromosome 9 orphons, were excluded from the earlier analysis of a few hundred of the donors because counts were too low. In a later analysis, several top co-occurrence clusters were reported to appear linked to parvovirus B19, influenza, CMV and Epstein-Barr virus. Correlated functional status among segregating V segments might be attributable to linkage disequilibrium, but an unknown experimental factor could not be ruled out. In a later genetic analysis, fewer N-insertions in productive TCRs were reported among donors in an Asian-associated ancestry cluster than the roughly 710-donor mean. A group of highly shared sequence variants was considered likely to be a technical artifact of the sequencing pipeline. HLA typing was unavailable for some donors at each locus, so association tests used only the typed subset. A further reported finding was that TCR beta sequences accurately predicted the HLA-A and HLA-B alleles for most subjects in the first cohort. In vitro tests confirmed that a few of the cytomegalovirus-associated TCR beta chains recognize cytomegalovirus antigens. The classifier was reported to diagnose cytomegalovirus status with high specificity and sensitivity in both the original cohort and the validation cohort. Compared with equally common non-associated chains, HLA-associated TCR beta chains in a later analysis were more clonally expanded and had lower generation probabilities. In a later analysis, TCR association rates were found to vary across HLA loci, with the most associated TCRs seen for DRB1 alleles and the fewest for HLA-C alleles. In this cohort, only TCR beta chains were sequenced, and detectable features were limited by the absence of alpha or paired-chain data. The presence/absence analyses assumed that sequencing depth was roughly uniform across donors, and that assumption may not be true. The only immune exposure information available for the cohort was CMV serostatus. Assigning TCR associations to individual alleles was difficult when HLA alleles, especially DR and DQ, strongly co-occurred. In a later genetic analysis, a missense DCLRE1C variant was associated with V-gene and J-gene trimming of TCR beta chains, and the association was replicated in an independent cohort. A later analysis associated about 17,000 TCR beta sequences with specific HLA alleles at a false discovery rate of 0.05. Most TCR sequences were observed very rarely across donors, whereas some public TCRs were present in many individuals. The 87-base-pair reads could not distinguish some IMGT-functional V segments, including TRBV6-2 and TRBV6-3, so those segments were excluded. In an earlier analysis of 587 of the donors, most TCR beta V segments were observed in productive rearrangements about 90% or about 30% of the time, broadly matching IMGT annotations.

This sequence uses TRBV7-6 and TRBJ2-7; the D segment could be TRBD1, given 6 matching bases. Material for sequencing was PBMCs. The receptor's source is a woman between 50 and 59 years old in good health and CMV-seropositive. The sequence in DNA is TGTGCCAGCAGCTTGTGGCGCTTCCGGCAGGGGATCTACGAGCAGTACTTC. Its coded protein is CASSLWRFRQGIYEQYF.